The rows below give T cell receptor beta chains drawn from one sample of a study of shared clonotypes between healthy human individuals. Data came from immunoSEQ multiplex PCR; TCRdb stores just in-frame clones and leaves some out. Of millions of clones in the sample, approximately 95% were seen once. The specimen was naive CD4+ T cells from PBMCs. These receptor sequences come from a man younger than 35 in good health. Some clones in this sample may be carry-over from other donors' samples. Each CDR3 is given with its conserved first and last residue. The order of the fields is CDR3 DNA, CDR3 protein, CDR3 length, V gene, D gene, clone size, J gene. A D gene is named only where the DNA matches it firmly. Expanded clones are given a class, and other clones once, few, many or no size at all.

cdr3_nt: TGTGCCAGCAACGACAGGGTTGCGACTGAAGCTTTCTTT
cdr3_aa: CASNDRVATEAFF
cdr3_length: 13
v_call: TRBV6-5
d_call: TRBD1
clone_size: .
j_call: TRBJ1-1

cdr3_nt: TGCGCCAGCAGCTTGGCCGCGGACACATTCTCCTACGAGCAGTACTTC
cdr3_aa: CASSLAADTFSYEQYF
cdr3_length: 16
v_call: TRBV5-1
d_call: .
clone_size: .
j_call: TRBJ2-7

cdr3_nt: TGCAGCGCTCAACCGGGACAGGGGAAAGATACGCAGTATTTT
cdr3_aa: CSAQPGQGKDTQYF
cdr3_length: 14
v_call: TRBV29-1
d_call: TRBD1
clone_size: .
j_call: TRBJ2-3

cdr3_nt: TGTGCCAGCAGCTTTGGGGGCCGGTTCACAGATACGCAGTATTTT
cdr3_aa: CASSFGGRFTDTQYF
cdr3_length: 15
v_call: TRBV7-3
d_call: .
clone_size: .
j_call: TRBJ2-3

cdr3_nt: TGTGCCAGCAGACCCCCCTCCAAGGGTAACTATGGCTACACCTTC
cdr3_aa: CASRPPSKGNYGYTF
cdr3_length: 15
v_call: TRBV28
d_call: .
clone_size: .
j_call: TRBJ1-2

cdr3_nt: TGTGCCAGCAGCCCGGGACTTTCTGGGGACAGCTACACCTTC
cdr3_aa: CASSPGLSGDSYTF
cdr3_length: 14
v_call: TRBV7-9
d_call: .
clone_size: .
j_call: TRBJ1-2

cdr3_nt: TGTGCCAGCAGCTTAAAGGGACAGGGGGCATGGGAGACCCAGTACTTC
cdr3_aa: CASSLKGQGAWETQYF
cdr3_length: 16
v_call: TRBV7-3
d_call: TRBD1
clone_size: few
j_call: TRBJ2-5

cdr3_nt: TGTGCCAGCACCTCAAGGCGGCAGGGGGCATACACTGAAGCTTTCTTT
cdr3_aa: CASTSRRQGAYTEAFF
cdr3_length: 16
v_call: TRBV7-2
d_call: TRBD1
clone_size: .
j_call: TRBJ1-1

cdr3_nt: TGTGCCAGCAGCCCGGCCGGGACGGATGGCTACACCTTC
cdr3_aa: CASSPAGTDGYTF
cdr3_length: 13
v_call: TRBV5-4
d_call: .
clone_size: .
j_call: TRBJ1-2

cdr3_nt: TGCGCCAGCAGCTTTCTAGCGGGGTCGGGCGGGGAGCTGTTTTTT
cdr3_aa: CASSFLAGSGGELFF
cdr3_length: 15
v_call: TRBV5-1
d_call: TRBD2
clone_size: .
j_call: TRBJ2-2

cdr3_nt: TGTGCCAGCTCGTTGGAGTGGGGACAGCCCCAGCATTTT
cdr3_aa: CASSLEWGQPQHF
cdr3_length: 13
v_call: TRBV18
d_call: .
clone_size: .
j_call: TRBJ1-5

cdr3_nt: TGTGCCACCAGCAGAGGGATGGGCAATCAGCCCCAGCATTTT
cdr3_aa: CATSRGMGNQPQHF
cdr3_length: 14
v_call: TRBV15
d_call: .
clone_size: .
j_call: TRBJ1-5

cdr3_nt: TGTGCCAGCAGCTTACGGAGGGCTTCGGGCGAAAAACTGTTTTTT
cdr3_aa: CASSLRRASGEKLFF
cdr3_length: 15
v_call: TRBV7-2
d_call: .
clone_size: .
j_call: TRBJ1-4

cdr3_nt: TGTGCCAGCAGGGGGGGAGGGGACTACTCCTACGAGCAGTACTTC
cdr3_aa: CASRGGGDYSYEQYF
cdr3_length: 15
v_call: TRBV28
d_call: TRBD2
clone_size: .
j_call: TRBJ2-7

cdr3_nt: TGTGCCAGCTCAGGTCTGCCCGGGAACACCATATATTTT
cdr3_aa: CASSGLPGNTIYF
cdr3_length: 13
v_call: TRBV18
d_call: .
clone_size: .
j_call: TRBJ1-3

cdr3_nt: TGTGCCAGCAGTTACTCGATCTTAGCCAGTCAGGGGTTTGTGAACTTC
cdr3_aa: CASSYSILASQGFVNF
cdr3_length: 16
v_call: TRBV6-5
d_call: .
clone_size: .
j_call: TRBJ2-7

cdr3_nt: TGTGCCAGCAGACCTATGCGGAGCACAGATACGCAGTATTTT
cdr3_aa: CASRPMRSTDTQYF
cdr3_length: 14
v_call: TRBV7-3
d_call: .
clone_size: .
j_call: TRBJ2-3

cdr3_nt: TGTGCCAGCAGATTCGCCCTAGCGGTCGAAGAGACCCAGTACTTC
cdr3_aa: CASRFALAVEETQYF
cdr3_length: 15
v_call: TRBV6-1
d_call: TRBD2
clone_size: .
j_call: TRBJ2-5

cdr3_nt: TGCAGTGCTAGAGATGGGTTGTCCCAGTACTTC
cdr3_aa: CSARDGLSQYF
cdr3_length: 11
v_call: TRBV20-1
d_call: .
clone_size: .
j_call: TRBJ2-5

cdr3_nt: TGTGCCAGCAACCGACAGCCGAACACTGAAGCTTTCTTT
cdr3_aa: CASNRQPNTEAFF
cdr3_length: 13
v_call: TRBV7-9
d_call: .
clone_size: .
j_call: TRBJ1-1

cdr3_nt: TGCGCCAGCAGCTTGGTTGGGTCTAGCGGGTACAATGAGCAGTTCTTC
cdr3_aa: CASSLVGSSGYNEQFF
cdr3_length: 16
v_call: TRBV5-1
d_call: TRBD2
clone_size: .
j_call: TRBJ2-1

cdr3_nt: TGTGCCAGCAGCTTAGCTTGGGGGCACTATGGCTACACCTTC
cdr3_aa: CASSLAWGHYGYTF
cdr3_length: 14
v_call: TRBV7-9
d_call: .
clone_size: .
j_call: TRBJ1-2

cdr3_nt: TGTGCCAGCAAACAGGGGACTGGGGCCAACGTCCTGACTTTC
cdr3_aa: CASKQGTGANVLTF
cdr3_length: 14
v_call: TRBV28
d_call: TRBD1
clone_size: .
j_call: TRBJ2-6

cdr3_nt: TGTGCCAGCAGCGCCCGACAGGGGAGTCTTGCTGAAGCTTTCTTT
cdr3_aa: CASSARQGSLAEAFF
cdr3_length: 15
v_call: TRBV11-1
d_call: TRBD1
clone_size: .
j_call: TRBJ1-1

cdr3_nt: TGCGCCAGCGCGCGTTGGGTAGCGGGAGAGACCCAGTACTTC
cdr3_aa: CASARWVAGETQYF
cdr3_length: 14
v_call: TRBV5-1
d_call: TRBD2
clone_size: .
j_call: TRBJ2-5

cdr3_nt: TGCGCCAGCAGCCAAGATAGGGGACAGGTCAATCAGCCCCAGCATTTT
cdr3_aa: CASSQDRGQVNQPQHF
cdr3_length: 16
v_call: TRBV4-1
d_call: TRBD1
clone_size: once
j_call: TRBJ1-5

cdr3_nt: TGTGCCAGCAGTGTTCAGGGACCCTCAGAGACCCAGTACTTC
cdr3_aa: CASSVQGPSETQYF
cdr3_length: 14
v_call: TRBV2
d_call: .
clone_size: .
j_call: TRBJ2-5

cdr3_nt: TGTGCCAGTAGTCAGCGTCAGAGGACCGGGGAGCTGTTTTTT
cdr3_aa: CASSQRQRTGELFF
cdr3_length: 14
v_call: TRBV19
d_call: .
clone_size: .
j_call: TRBJ2-2

cdr3_nt: TGCGCCAGCAGCCCTGGGACAGGGGTGGAGACCCAGTACTTC
cdr3_aa: CASSPGTGVETQYF
cdr3_length: 14
v_call: TRBV5-1
d_call: TRBD1
clone_size: .
j_call: TRBJ2-5

cdr3_nt: TGCGCCAGCAGCTTGCGAGGCTATATTACCTACGAGCAGTACTTC
cdr3_aa: CASSLRGYITYEQYF
cdr3_length: 15
v_call: TRBV5-1
d_call: .
clone_size: .
j_call: TRBJ2-7

cdr3_nt: TGTGCCAGCAGCTTAGGAGGGTTTACTGAAGCTTTCTTT
cdr3_aa: CASSLGGFTEAFF
cdr3_length: 13
v_call: TRBV7-9
d_call: .
clone_size: .
j_call: TRBJ1-1

cdr3_nt: TGTGCCAGCAGCAGGGGACAGGGGGCCGATCAGCCCCAGCATTTT
cdr3_aa: CASSRGQGADQPQHF
cdr3_length: 15
v_call: TRBV5-5
d_call: TRBD1
clone_size: .
j_call: TRBJ1-5

cdr3_nt: TGTGCCAGCTCCCACCCGGGACAGCAGCAGTACTTC
cdr3_aa: CASSHPGQQQYF
cdr3_length: 12
v_call: TRBV7-3
d_call: TRBD1
clone_size: .
j_call: TRBJ2-7

cdr3_nt: TGTGCCAGCAGCGTAGCTGGGGGAGGGACTGAAGCTTTCTTT
cdr3_aa: CASSVAGGGTEAFF
cdr3_length: 14
v_call: TRBV9
d_call: .
clone_size: .
j_call: TRBJ1-1

cdr3_nt: TGCGCCAGCAGCCAAGATCAGTTTCAGGGCTTTGAAAAACTGTTTTTT
cdr3_aa: CASSQDQFQGFEKLFF
cdr3_length: 16
v_call: TRBV4-1
d_call: .
clone_size: .
j_call: TRBJ1-4

cdr3_nt: TGTGCCAGCAGGCAATTTGGGACAGGGGGCAATCAGCCCCAGCATTTT
cdr3_aa: CASRQFGTGGNQPQHF
cdr3_length: 16
v_call: TRBV27
d_call: TRBD1
clone_size: .
j_call: TRBJ1-5

cdr3_nt: TGTGCCAGCCTTTTTGACAGTGAAGCTTTCTTT
cdr3_aa: CASLFDSEAFF
cdr3_length: 11
v_call: TRBV2
d_call: .
clone_size: .
j_call: TRBJ1-1

cdr3_nt: TGCGCCAGCAGCCTCCGCCTGGGTGGTAGCGGGGTTTACGAGCAGTACTTC
cdr3_aa: CASSLRLGGSGVYEQYF
cdr3_length: 17
v_call: TRBV5-1
d_call: TRBD2
clone_size: .
j_call: TRBJ2-7

cdr3_nt: TGCGCCAGCAGCCAAGGCAGCAGCATAGCCAAAAACATTCAGTACTTC
cdr3_aa: CASSQGSSIAKNIQYF
cdr3_length: 16
v_call: TRBV4-3
d_call: .
clone_size: .
j_call: TRBJ2-4

cdr3_nt: TGTGCCAGCACCCTTTTTACGAAGCGGGTATACGAGCAGTACTTC
cdr3_aa: CASTLFTKRVYEQYF
cdr3_length: 15
v_call: TRBV2
d_call: .
clone_size: .
j_call: TRBJ2-7